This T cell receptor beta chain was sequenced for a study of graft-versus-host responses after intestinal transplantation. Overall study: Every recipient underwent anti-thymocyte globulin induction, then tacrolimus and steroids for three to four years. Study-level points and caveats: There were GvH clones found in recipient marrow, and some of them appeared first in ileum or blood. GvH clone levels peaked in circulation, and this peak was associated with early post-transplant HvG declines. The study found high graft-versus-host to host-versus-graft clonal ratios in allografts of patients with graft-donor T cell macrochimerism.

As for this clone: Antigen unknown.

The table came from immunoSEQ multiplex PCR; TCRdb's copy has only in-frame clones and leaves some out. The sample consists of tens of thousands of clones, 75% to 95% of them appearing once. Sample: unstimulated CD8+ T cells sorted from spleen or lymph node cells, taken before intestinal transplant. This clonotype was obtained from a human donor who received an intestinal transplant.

This CDR3 is CSAETLRGGPGNTIYF. The CDR3 coding sequence is TGCAGCGCTGAGACCCTCCGAGGGGGCCCTGGAAACACCATATATTTT. The V call is TRBV29-1, the J call TRBJ1-3; 7 bases fit TRBD1. This CDR3 spans 16 amino acids. Germline V CDR1 and CDR2: SQVTM, ANQGSEA. V lost 7 bases, J lost 2 bases, and 14 bases stayed unmatched. Filled out from reference TRBV29-1 and TRBJ1-3, the complete variable domain reads SAVISQKPSRDICQRGTSLTIQCQVDSQVTMMFWYRQQPGQSLTLIATANQGSEATYESGFVIDKFPISRPNLTFSTLTVSNMSPEDSSIYLCSAETLRGGPGNTIYFGEGSWLTVV.